Only a few counts were recorded for the clone carrying this T cell receptor beta chain. Its antigen remains unknown. Profiled with immunoSEQ multiplex PCR; TCRdb holds only in-frame clones, not every one. The sample includes about 680,000 clones, around 89% seen only once; the top ten take about 1.5%. The sample belongs to a study of Ad26.COV2.S vaccination and SARS-CoV-2 variants. For the study at large: Ad26.COV2.S given intramuscularly, once or twice 56 days apart.

Treatment noted: about 20 received Ad26.COV2.S at low or high dose, single or two shots; five or six received placebo; per-sample allocation not given. Sampling occurred on day 63 after the first vaccine or placebo injection. The germline gives CDR1 MNHEY, CDR2 SVGAGI. The ends lost 2 bases at V and 0 bases at J; junction bases unmatched: 0. The CDR3 has 15 residues. Study results and limitations: In TCR breadth and depth analyses, total T cell responses may have been underestimated.

This chain connects TRBV6-5 to TRBJ1-1; 10 bases agree with TRBD1. The sequence came from a person aged 18-65 years who received the Ad26.COV2.S COVID-19 vaccine or a placebo. The source material was peripheral blood, sampled in a trial of Ad26.COV2.S vaccine versus placebo. The CDR3 spells CASSYGTGVNTEAFF. CDR3 coding DNA: TGTGCCAGCAGTTACGGGACAGGGGTGAACACTGAAGCTTTCTTT.